The 25 T cell receptor beta chains below come from one sample, sequenced in a study of blood T cell repertoires in COVID-19 (dated by TCRdb to the early 2020s). The library was prepared using the immunoSEQ multiplex PCR assay. The table comes from immuneACCESS by way of TCRdb, which keeps in-frame sequences with V and J called. Part of the clones is missing from these tables; in studies checked, under half for an unresolved V gene and the rest for unknown reasons. The sample table contains around 330,000 clones; only one count was recorded for about 85% of them. The top ten clonotypes cover about 1.9% of the sample. Material for sequencing was PBMCs or T cells enriched from blood (not recorded which). The receptors were sampled from a woman aged 25 to 39 who had been exposed to COVID-19.

The chain carries TRBV6-5 and TRBJ2-5; 10 bases are a match to TRBD1. The CDR3 loop spans 14 amino acids. The V and J ends lost 10 bases and 5 bases, in that order; junction bases with no gene match: 10. CDR1 is MNHEY and CDR2 is SVGAGI in the germline V gene. The CDR3 region is CATRGTGVGETQYF. The CDR3 DNA reads TGTGCCACACGGGGGACAGGGGTTGGGGAGACCCAGTACTTC.

The gene calls are TRBV7-3 and TRBJ2-1; 8 bases match TRBD2. The CDR3 consists of 16 residues. The germline V gene has CDR1 SGHTA and CDR2 FQGTGA. Germline trimming cut 1 base from V and 3 bases from J; bases unmatched to any gene: 5. CDR3 loop: CASSLMVAGNYNEQFF. DNA of the CDR3: TGTGCCAGCAGCTTAATGGTAGCGGGGAACTACAATGAGCAGTTCTTC.

This chain joins TRBV7-9 and TRBJ1-3; a weak D match, TRBD1 (6 bases). Germline V gives CDR1 SEHNR, CDR2 FQNEAQ (reference sequence). This CDR3 has 14 amino acids. V lost 5 bases and J 4 bases, leaving 12 bases between the germline ends. The CDR3 region is CASSQGQGGNTIYF. CDR3 sequence (DNA): TGTGCCAGCAGCCAAGGTCAGGGGGGAAACACCATATATTTT.

The J gene is TRBJ1-2, the V gene TRBV5-4; perhaps TRBD1 as D (5 bases). Germline V gene lookup returns CDR1 SGHNT and CDR2 YYREEE (reference sequence). V gave up 4 bases and J gave up 6 bases, with 19 bases separating them. The CDR3 covers 15 residues. CDR3 in amino acids: CASSQTGGGIDGYTF. In nucleotides, the CDR3 is TGTGCCAGCAGCCAGACTGGGGGGGGAATCGATGGCTACACCTTC. The full variable domain, rest sourced from reference TRBV5-4 and TRBJ1-2, is ETGVTQSPTHLIKTRGQQVTLRCSSQSGHNTVSWYQQALGQGPQFIFQYYREEENGRGNFPPRFSGLQFPNYSSELNVNALELDDSALYLCASSQTGGGIDGYTFGSGTRLTVV.

This chain connects TRBV9 to TRBJ2-1, with a tentative D call TRBD2 (7 bases). Looked up from germline, CDR1 is SGDLS and CDR2 is YYNGEE. This CDR3 is built from 16 residues. V was shortened by 0 bases and J by 9 bases, with 19 bases between the two germline ends. Here the CDR3 reads CASSVEAGEGGSEQFF. The DNA of the CDR3 is TGTGCCAGCAGCGTAGAAGCCGGTGAGGGGGGGAGTGAGCAGTTCTTC.

This clone has only one observation. The chain has TRBV11-2 and TRBJ1-3; maybe TRBD1 (6 bases). Germline V gene data show CDR1 as SGHAT and CDR2 as FQNNGV. This CDR3 spans 13 amino acids. The V end was cut by 3 bases, the J end by 9 bases, with 12 bases between. CDR3 sequence reads: CASSLPGTSTIYF. CDR3 nucleotide sequence: TGTGCCAGCAGCTTGCCAGGGACATCCACCATATATTTT.

The DNA for the CDR3 is TGTGCCAGCAGTTATGGACTAGCACAAGAGACCCAGTACTTC. It encodes CASSYGLAQETQYF. The V call is TRBV6-6, the J call TRBJ2-5, with 8 bases identical to TRBD2. Losses at the gene ends were 3 bases for V and 2 bases for J; bases not matched to a gene: 2. The germline V gene has CDR1 MNHNY and CDR2 SVGAGI (reference sequence). There are 14 residues in the CDR3.

V and J are TRBV5-1 and TRBJ2-7, with 11 nucleotides matching TRBD2. Germline CDR1 is SGHRS and CDR2 is YFSETQ. This CDR3 is built from 16 residues. V was pared by 2 bases and J by 7 bases, with 11 bases of the junction left unmatched. CDR3 bases: TGCGCCAGCAGCTTACCTAGCGGGGGGCCTCAAGGGGAGCAGTACTTC. It translates to CASSLPSGGPQGEQYF.

The chain couples TRBV7-9 to TRBJ2-7; 9 bases are a match to TRBD2. Trimming removed 1 base from V and 5 bases from J; junction bases left unmatched: 6. Germline-derived CDR1 and CDR2 are SEHNR and FQNEAQ (reference sequence). The CDR3 covers 15 residues. CDR3 protein: CASSLVLAGRDEQYF. CDR3 coding DNA: TGTGCCAGCAGCTTAGTTCTAGCGGGGCGTGACGAGCAGTACTTC.

Here the CDR3 reads CASSIASGGFNEQFF. In DNA, the CDR3 is TGTGCCAGCAGCATCGCTAGCGGGGGGTTTAATGAGCAGTTCTTC. This chain links TRBV7-2 with TRBJ2-1; 11 bases match TRBD2. The CDR3 covers 15 residues. Per the germline V gene, CDR1 is SGHTA and CDR2 is FQGNSA. The V and J ends lost 5 bases and 7 bases, in that order; junction bases with no gene match: 7.

Points on this clone: This same CDR3 is encoded by further DNA sequences in the sample. J is TRBJ1-1 and V is TRBV5-1, with D tentatively TRBD1 (6 bases). CDR1 and CDR2 from the germline V gene are SGHRS and YFSETQ. The V end lost 0 bases, the J end lost 0 bases, and 9 bases lay between the germline ends. The CDR3 runs 15 residues. The CDR3 DNA follows: TGCGCCAGCAGCTTGGAGGGGACATTGAACACTGAAGCTTTCTTT. This codes for CASSLEGTLNTEAFF.

The J gene is TRBJ1-5, the V gene TRBV27; weak D call: TRBD1 (6 bases). Germline lookup yields CDR1 MNHEY and CDR2 SMNVEV (reference sequence). Trimming stripped 2 bases from V and 9 bases from J, with 20 bases between. This CDR3 is built from 16 residues. The CDR3 here is CASSLTPTGLGGPQHF. The CDR3 DNA is TGTGCCAGCAGTTTAACGCCAACAGGCCTAGGGGGGCCCCAGCATTTT.

The gene calls are TRBV3-1 (or the pseudogene TRBV3-2) and TRBJ1-1; tentatively, D is TRBD1 (5 bases). The germline V and J ends were trimmed by 2 bases and 6 bases, with 10 bases remaining between them. CDR1 and CDR2 (germline): LGHDT, YNNKEL (reference sequence). The CDR3 is made up of 13 amino acids. The CDR3 here is CASSQTTGSEAFF. The CDR3 DNA is TGTGCCAGCAGCCAAACCACAGGTTCTGAAGCTTTCTTT.

The chain joins TRBV27 to TRBJ1-1, with D hard to call. Trimming took off 5 bases at V and 0 bases at J, with 10 bases between the two ends. Germline lookup yields CDR1 MNHEY and CDR2 SMNVEV (reference sequence). CDR3 length equals 14 residues. The CDR3 here is CASSRSFVNTEAFF. As DNA, the CDR3 is TGTGCCAGCAGTCGGTCCTTTGTGAACACTGAAGCTTTCTTT.

J is TRBJ1-1 and V is TRBV20-1, with a possible D match to TRBD1 (5 bases). Trimming removed 8 bases at V and 5 bases at J, with 12 bases between. The germline CDR1 and CDR2 sequences are DFQATT and SNEGSKA (reference sequence). The CDR3 consists of 11 residues. CDR3 sequence (DNA): TGCAGTATTCGGGGGGGGACTGAAGCTTTCTTT. Translated: CSIRGGTEAFF.

The rearrangement uses TRBV30 and TRBJ1-1; no firm D call. The length of the CDR3 is 12 residues. The germline CDR1 and CDR2 sequences are GTSNPN and SVGIG (reference sequence). Trimming shortened V by 7 bases and J by 6 bases, and 15 bases separated the two germline ends. CDR3: CASILTRAEAFF. As DNA, the CDR3 is TGTGCCTCGATACTGACCCGGGCTGAAGCTTTCTTT.

This clone appeared once. The chain uses TRBV6-1 and TRBJ1-5; D is uncertain. Trimming removed 1 base at V and 6 bases at J, with 7 bases between. Germline V gives CDR1 MNHNS, CDR2 SASEGT. The CDR3 extends over 13 amino acids. The CDR3 protein is CASSEVISQPQHF. CDR3 in DNA: TGTGCCAGCAGTGAAGTTATTTCTCAGCCCCAGCATTTT.

The chain recombines TRBV19 with TRBJ1-1; D is unclear. CDR3 size: 15 residues. The V end was cut by 4 bases, the J end by 6 bases, with 18 bases between. Germline V gene data show CDR1 as LNHDA and CDR2 as SQIVND (reference sequence). Here the CDR3 reads CASSTQHRETAEAFF. CDR3 nucleotides: TGTGCCAGTAGTACGCAACACCGGGAGACCGCTGAAGCTTTCTTT.

Only one count was recorded for this clone. The rearrangement joins TRBV5-8 to TRBJ2-5, with 8 bases that match TRBD2. The V and J ends lost 1 base and 1 base, in that order; junction bases with no gene match: 6. The V gene's germline CDR1 is SGHTS and CDR2 YDEGEE. The CDR3 runs 16 residues. The CDR3 protein is CASSLWAGGLQETQYF. CDR3 DNA: TGTGCCAGCAGCTTGTGGGCGGGGGGCCTCCAAGAGACCCAGTACTTC.

Worth noting for this clone: The same CDR3 is also encoded by other DNA sequences in this sample. V and J are TRBV5-1 and TRBJ2-2, with 9 bases that match TRBD1. This CDR3 contains 15 residues. Trimming cost V 4 bases and J 3 bases; bases outside gene matches: 4. Germline CDR1 and CDR2: SGHRS and YFSETQ. The CDR3 DNA sequence: TGCGCCAGCAGCCCGGACAGGGGTGACACCGGGGAGCTGTTTTTT. It encodes CASSPDRGDTGELFF.

The chain uses TRBV7-9 and TRBJ2-5; 13 positions match TRBD2. V lost 5 bases, J lost 5 bases, and 11 bases stayed unmatched. The CDR3 contains 17 residues. Germline V gives CDR1 SEHNR, CDR2 FQNEAQ (reference sequence). The CDR3 loop is CASSPGTSGDRGETQYF. DNA of the CDR3: TGTGCCAGCAGCCCCGGGACTAGCGGGGATCGTGGGGAGACCCAGTACTTC.

V usage is TRBV7-6 and J usage is TRBJ2-7, with D perhaps matching TRBD1 (6 bases). This CDR3 spans 16 amino acids. V was trimmed by 5 bases and J by 3 bases, leaving 20 bases between them. CDR1 and CDR2 (germline): SGHVS, FNYEAQ. This CDR3 is CASSAGDGGGFYEQYF. The CDR3, as DNA: TGTGCCAGCAGCGCAGGAGACGGTGGGGGCTTCTACGAGCAGTACTTC.

J is TRBJ2-7 and V is TRBV5-8, with 8 bases lining up with TRBD1. CDR3 size: 13 residues. With V trimmed by 4 bases and J by 3 bases, 3 bases remained unmatched. The germline CDR1 and CDR2 sequences are SGHTS and YDEGEE. The CDR3 coding sequence is TGTGCCAGCAGCCGGGACAGGAACTACGAGCAGTACTTC. This codes for CASSRDRNYEQYF.

J is TRBJ2-1 and V is TRBV7-9, with D hard to call. CDR1 and CDR2 from the germline V gene are SEHNR and FQNEAQ (reference sequence). The CDR3 is 14 amino acids. V was cut by 1 base and J by 5 bases, with 9 bases left in between. The CDR3 loop reads CASSLEAPNNEQFF. As DNA, the CDR3 is TGTGCCAGCAGCTTAGAAGCACCTAACAATGAGCAGTTCTTC. Variable domain in full (rest from reference TRBV7-9 and TRBJ2-1): DTGVSQNPRHKITKRGQNVTFRCDPISEHNRLYWYRQTLGQGPEFLTYFQNEAQLEKSRLLSDRFSAERPKGSFSTLEIQRTEQGDSAMYLCASSLEAPNNEQFFGPGTRLTVL.

The chain combines TRBV5-1 with TRBJ1-1; D remains unclear. Germline V CDR1 and CDR2: SGHRS, YFSETQ. Trimming removed 3 bases from V and 3 bases from J, with 9 bases in between. The CDR3 extends over 13 amino acids. The CDR3 sequence: CASSYGGDTEAFF. The CDR3 DNA sequence: TGCGCCAGCAGCTATGGCGGAGACACTGAAGCTTTCTTT.